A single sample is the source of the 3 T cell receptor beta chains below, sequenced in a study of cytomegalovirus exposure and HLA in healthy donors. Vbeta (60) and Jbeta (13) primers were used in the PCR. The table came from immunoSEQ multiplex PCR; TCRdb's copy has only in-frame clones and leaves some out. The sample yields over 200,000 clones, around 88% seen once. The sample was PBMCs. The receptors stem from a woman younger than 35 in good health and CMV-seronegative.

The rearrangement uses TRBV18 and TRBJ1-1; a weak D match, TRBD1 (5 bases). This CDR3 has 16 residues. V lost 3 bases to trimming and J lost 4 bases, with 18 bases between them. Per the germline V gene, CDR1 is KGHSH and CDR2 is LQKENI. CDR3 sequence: CASSPLSGQGGTEAFF. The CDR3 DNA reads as TGTGCCAGCTCACCGCTGTCCGGGCAGGGAGGCACTGAAGCTTTCTTT.

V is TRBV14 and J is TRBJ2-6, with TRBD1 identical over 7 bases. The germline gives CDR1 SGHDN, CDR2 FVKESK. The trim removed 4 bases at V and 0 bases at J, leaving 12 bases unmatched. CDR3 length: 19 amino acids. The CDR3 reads CASSRLAGGRGSGANVLTF. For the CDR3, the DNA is TGTGCCAGCAGCCGACTCGCAGGGGGAAGAGGCTCTGGGGCCAACGTCCTGACTTTC.

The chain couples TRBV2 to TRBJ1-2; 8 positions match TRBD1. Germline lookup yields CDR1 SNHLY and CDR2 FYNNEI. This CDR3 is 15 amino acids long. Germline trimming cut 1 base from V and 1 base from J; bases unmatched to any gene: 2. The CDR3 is CASSEDRGSNYGYTF. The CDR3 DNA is TGTGCCAGCAGTGAAGACAGGGGGAGTAACTATGGCTACACCTTC. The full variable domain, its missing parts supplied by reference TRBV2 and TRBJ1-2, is EPEVTQTPSHQVTQMGQEVILRCVPISNHLYFYWYRQILGQKVEFLVSFYNNEISEKSEIFDDQFSVERPDGSNFTLKIRSTKLEDSAMYFCASSEDRGSNYGYTFGSGTRLTVV.